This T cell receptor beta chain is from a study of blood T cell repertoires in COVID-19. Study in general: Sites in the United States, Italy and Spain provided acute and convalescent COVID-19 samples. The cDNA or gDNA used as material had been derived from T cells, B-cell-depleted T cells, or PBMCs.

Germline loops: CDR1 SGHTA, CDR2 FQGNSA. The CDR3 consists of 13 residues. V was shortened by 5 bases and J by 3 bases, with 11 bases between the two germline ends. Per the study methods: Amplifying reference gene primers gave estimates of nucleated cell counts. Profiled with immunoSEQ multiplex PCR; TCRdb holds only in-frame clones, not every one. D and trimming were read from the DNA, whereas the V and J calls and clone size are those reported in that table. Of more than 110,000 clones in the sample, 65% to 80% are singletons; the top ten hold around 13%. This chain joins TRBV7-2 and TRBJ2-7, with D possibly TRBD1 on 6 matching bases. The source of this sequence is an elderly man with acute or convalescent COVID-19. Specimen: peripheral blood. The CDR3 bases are TGTGCCAGCAGCCCGGGACACCTCTACGAGCAGTACTTC. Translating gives CASSPGHLYEQYF.